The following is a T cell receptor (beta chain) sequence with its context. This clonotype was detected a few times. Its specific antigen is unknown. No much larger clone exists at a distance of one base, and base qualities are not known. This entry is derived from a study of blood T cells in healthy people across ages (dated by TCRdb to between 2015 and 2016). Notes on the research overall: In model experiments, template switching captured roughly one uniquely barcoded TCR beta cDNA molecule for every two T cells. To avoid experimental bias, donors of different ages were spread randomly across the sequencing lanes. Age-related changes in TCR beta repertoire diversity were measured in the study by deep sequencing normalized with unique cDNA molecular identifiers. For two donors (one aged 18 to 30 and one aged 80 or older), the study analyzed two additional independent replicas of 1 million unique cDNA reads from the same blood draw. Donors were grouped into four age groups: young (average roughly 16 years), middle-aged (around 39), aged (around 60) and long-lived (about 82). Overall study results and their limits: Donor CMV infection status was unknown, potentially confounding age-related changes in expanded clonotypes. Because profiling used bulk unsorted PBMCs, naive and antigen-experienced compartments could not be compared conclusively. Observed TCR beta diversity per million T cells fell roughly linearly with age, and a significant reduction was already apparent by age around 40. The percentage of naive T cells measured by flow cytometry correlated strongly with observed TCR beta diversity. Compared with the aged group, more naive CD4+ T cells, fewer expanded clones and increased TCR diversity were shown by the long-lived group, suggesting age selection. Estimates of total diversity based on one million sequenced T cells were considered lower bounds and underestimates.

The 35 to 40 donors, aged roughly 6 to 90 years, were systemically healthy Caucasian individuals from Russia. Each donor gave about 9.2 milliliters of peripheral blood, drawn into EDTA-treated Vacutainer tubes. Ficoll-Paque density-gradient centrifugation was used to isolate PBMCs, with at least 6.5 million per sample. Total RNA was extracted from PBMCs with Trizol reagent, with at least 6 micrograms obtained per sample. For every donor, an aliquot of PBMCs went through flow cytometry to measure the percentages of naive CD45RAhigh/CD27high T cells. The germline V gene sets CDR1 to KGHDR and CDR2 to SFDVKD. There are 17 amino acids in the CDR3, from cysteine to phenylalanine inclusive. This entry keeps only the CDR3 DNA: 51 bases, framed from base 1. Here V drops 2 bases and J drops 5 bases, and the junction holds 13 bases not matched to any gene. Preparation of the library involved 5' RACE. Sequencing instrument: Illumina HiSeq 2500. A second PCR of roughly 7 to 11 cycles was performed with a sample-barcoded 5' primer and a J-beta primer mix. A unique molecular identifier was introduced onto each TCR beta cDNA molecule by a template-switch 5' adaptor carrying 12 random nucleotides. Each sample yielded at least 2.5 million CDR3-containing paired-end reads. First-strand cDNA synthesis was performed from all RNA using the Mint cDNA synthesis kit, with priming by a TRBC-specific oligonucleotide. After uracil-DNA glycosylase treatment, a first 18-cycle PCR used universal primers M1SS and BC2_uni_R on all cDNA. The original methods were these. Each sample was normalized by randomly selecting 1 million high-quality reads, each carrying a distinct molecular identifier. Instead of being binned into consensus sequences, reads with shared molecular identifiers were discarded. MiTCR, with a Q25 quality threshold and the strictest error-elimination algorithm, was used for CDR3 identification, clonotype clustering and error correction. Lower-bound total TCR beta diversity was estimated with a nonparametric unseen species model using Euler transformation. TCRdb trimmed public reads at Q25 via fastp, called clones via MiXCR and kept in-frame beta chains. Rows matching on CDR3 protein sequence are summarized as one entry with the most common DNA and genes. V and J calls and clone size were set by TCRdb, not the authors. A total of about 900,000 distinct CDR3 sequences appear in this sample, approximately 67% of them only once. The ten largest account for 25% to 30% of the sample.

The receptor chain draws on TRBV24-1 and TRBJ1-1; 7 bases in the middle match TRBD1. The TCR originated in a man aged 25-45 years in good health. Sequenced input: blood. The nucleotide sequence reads TGTGCCACCAGTGATTCCCGGACATACAGGGGAATAACTGAAGCTTTCTTT. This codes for CATSDSRTYRGITEAFF.